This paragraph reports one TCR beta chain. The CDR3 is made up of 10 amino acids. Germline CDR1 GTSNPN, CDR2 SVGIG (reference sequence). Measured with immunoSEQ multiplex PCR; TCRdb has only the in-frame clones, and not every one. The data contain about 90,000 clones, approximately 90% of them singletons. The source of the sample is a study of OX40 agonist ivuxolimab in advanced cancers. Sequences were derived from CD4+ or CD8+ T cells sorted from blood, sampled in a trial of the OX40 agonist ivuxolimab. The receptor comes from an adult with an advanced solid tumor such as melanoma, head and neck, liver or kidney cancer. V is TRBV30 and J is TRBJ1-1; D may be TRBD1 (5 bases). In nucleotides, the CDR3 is TGTGCTTCTCACCGGGGGATGGCTTTCTTT. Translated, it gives CASHRGMAFF.